The source of this T cell receptor (beta chain) is a study of shared clonotypes between healthy human individuals. Study-wide results and limits: Naive subsets typically showed greater estimated richness than memory subsets.

Clones were read by immunoSEQ multiplex PCR, and TCRdb kept only the in-frame ones, dropping some. The sample lists about 2.4 million clones, 85% to 95% seen once, with about 0.13% in the top ten. Comments on this clone: Its antigen is not known.

Trimming removed 4 bases from V and 8 bases from J; junction bases left unmatched: 10. Germline V lookup: CDR1 KGHSH, CDR2 LQKENI. This CDR3 is 15 amino acids long. Every donor was a Caucasian adult from Nashville, Tennessee. Both subsets, CD45RA+ naive and CD45RA-negative memory, were split from the CD4+ cells. J is TRBJ2-1 and V is TRBV18, with 8 nucleotides matching TRBD1. This sequence was found in a man between 18 and 29 years old in good health. Material for sequencing was naive CD4+ T cells sorted from blood. Indicated subset: CD45RA+ positively selected. CDR3 nucleotide sequence: TGTGCCAGCTCACGGGCAGGGGGCGCTTGGGATGAGCAGTTCTTC. This translates into CASSRAGGAWDEQFF.